This TCR beta chain was sequenced for a study of graft-versus-host responses after intestinal transplantation. Study summary: Isolated intestinal, liver-intestinal, or multivisceral transplants had been given to the recipients. Each patient got anti-thymocyte globulin induction, then tacrolimus and steroids for roughly 3 years. Study-wide points: High graft-versus-host to host-versus-graft T cell clonal ratios marked allografts of patients with graft-donor macrochimerism. The recipient marrow held GvH clones, and some of them showed up first in ileum or blood.

This clone was counted once. Antigen unknown. The CDR3 spans 13 residues. Germline V lookup: CDR1 GTSNPN, CDR2 SVGIG (reference sequence). Libraries were prepared by immunoSEQ multiplex PCR; TCRdb keeps only in-frame clonotypes and omits some of them. The sample contains over 65,000 clones, 75% to 95% of which appear only once. Source: unstimulated CD4+ T cells sorted from spleen or lymph node cells, taken before intestinal transplant. The source is a human donor who received an intestinal transplant. The chain couples TRBV30 to TRBJ2-5; 7 bases map to TRBD1. The better agreement between TRBJ2-7 and the DNA end casts doubt on the J call. Here the CDR3 reads CAWTRRGNGEQYF. The CDR3 DNA reads TGTGCCTGGACCCGCAGGGGGAACGGCGAGCAGTACTTC.